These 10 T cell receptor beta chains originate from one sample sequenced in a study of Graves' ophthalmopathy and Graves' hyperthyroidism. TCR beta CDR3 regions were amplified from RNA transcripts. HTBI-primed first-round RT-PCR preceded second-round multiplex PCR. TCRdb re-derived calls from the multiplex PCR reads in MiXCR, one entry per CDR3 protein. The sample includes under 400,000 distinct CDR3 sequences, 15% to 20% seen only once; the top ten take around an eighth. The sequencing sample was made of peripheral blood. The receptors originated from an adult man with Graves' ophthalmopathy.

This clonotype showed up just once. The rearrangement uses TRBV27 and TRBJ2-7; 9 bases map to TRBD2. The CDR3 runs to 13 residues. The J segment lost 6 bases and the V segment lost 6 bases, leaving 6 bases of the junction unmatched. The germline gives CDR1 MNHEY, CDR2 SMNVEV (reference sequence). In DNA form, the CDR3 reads TGTGCCAGCAGGAAAGCGGGAGGCGGCGAGCAGTACTTC. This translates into CASRKAGGGEQYF.

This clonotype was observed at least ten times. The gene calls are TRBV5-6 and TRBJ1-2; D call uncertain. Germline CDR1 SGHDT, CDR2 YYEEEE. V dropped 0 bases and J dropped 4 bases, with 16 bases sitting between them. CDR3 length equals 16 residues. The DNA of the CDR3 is TGTGCCAGCAGCTTGGAATATCCGGCAACCGTCTATGGCTACACCTTC. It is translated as CASSLEYPATVYGYTF.

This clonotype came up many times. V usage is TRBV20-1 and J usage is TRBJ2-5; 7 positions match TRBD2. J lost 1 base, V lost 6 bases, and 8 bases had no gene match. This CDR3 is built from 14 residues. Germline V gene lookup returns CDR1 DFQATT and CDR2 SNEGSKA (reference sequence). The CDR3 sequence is CSANPGGTQETQYF. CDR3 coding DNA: TGCAGTGCCAACCCCGGGGGGACCCAAGAGACCCAGTACTTC.

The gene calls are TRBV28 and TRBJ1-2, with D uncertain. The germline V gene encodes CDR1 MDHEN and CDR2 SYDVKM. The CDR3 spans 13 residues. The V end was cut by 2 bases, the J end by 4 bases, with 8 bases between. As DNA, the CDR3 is TGTGCCAGCAGTTTAAGCCCGCTCTATGGCTACACCTTC. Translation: CASSLSPLYGYTF.

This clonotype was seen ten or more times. The DNA of the CDR3 is TGTGCCAGTAGGTCGGATCAAGGCTACGAGCAGTACTTC. It specifies CASRSDQGYEQYF. J is TRBJ2-7 and V is TRBV19; D not certain. The CDR3 runs 13 residues. Between the trimmed V and J ends, which lost 6 bases and 3 bases, there was a span of 12 bases. Germline CDR1 reads LNHDA; CDR2 reads SQIVND (reference sequence).

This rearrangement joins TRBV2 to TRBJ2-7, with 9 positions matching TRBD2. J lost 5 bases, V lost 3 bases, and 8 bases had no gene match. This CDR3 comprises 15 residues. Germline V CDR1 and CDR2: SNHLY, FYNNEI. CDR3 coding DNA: TGTGCCAGCAGTGATTTAGCGGGAGCGGTACACGAGCAGTACTTC. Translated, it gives CASSDLAGAVHEQYF.

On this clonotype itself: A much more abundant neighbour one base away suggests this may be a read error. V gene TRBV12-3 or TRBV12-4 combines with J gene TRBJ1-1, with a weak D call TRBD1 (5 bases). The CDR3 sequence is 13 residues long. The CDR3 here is CPSRIGQATEAFF. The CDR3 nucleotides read TGTCCAAGCAGGATCGGACAAGCCACTGAAGCTTTCTTT.

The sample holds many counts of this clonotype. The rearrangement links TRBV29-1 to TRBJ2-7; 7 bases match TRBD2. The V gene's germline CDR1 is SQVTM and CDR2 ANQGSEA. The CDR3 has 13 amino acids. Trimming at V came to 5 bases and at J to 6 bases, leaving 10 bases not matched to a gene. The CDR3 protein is CSVWREGLVEQYF. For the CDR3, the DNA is TGCAGCGTTTGGAGGGAGGGCCTCGTCGAGCAGTACTTC.

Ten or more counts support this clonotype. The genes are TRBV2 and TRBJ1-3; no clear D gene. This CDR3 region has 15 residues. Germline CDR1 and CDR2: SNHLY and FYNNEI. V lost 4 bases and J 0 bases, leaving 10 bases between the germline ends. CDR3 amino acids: CASSAMGFSGNTIYF. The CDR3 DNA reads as TGTGCCAGCAGTGCGATGGGGTTCTCTGGAAACACCATATATTTT.

The CDR3 protein is CASSLRGQGLVEQYF. Written as DNA, the CDR3 is TGTGCCAGCAGCTTAAGGGGACAGGGCTTAGTCGAGCAGTACTTC. This chain uses TRBV7-9 with TRBJ2-7; the match to TRBD1 covers 9 bases. With V trimmed by 2 bases and J by 6 bases, 8 bases remained unmatched. The CDR3 extends over 15 amino acids. Germline V gene data show CDR1 as SEHNR and CDR2 as FQNEAQ (reference sequence).